This T cell receptor beta chain was obtained from a study of CD8+ T cells in alopecia areata. About the research overall: Treatment of the treated patients consisted of oral tofacitinib, 5 to 10 mg twice daily.

Investigators isolated RNA and reverse transcribed it into cDNA to act as the sequencing template. Method: immunoSEQ multiplex PCR; TCRdb's copy keeps in-frame clones and lacks some. Of roughly 250,000 clones in the sample, approximately 61% were seen once. Germline CDR1 SGHTA, CDR2 FQGTGA. J gave up 4 bases and V 1 base, and 4 bases lay outside the gene matches. This CDR3 spans 15 amino acids. This sequence joins TRBV7-3 and TRBJ1-1, with 9 bases fitting TRBD1. The specimen comprised CD4+ T cells sorted from blood, sampled at week 0. The TCR comes from a human donor with alopecia areata. The CDR3 loop reads CASSLMGQGLTEAFF. CDR3 coding DNA: TGTGCCAGCAGCTTAATGGGACAGGGCCTCACTGAAGCTTTCTTT.